This T cell receptor (beta chain) was identified in a study of T cells in Graves' hyperthyroidism and ophthalmopathy. Amplified TCR beta CDR3 regions came from RNA transcripts. During a first-round RT-PCR of the TCR CDR3, the HTBI primer set was used. TCRdb processed the multiplex PCR reads anew with MiXCR; each CDR3 protein has one entry. The data contain about 380,000 distinct CDR3 sequences, approximately 15% of them seen just once; the ten biggest clones take up roughly 11%. J lost 3 bases, V lost 6 bases, and 6 bases had no gene match. The CDR3 covers 17 residues. Germline values: CDR1 ENHRY, CDR2 SYGVKD.

Specimen: blood. The source of this sequence is a woman in her sixties or seventies with Graves' hyperthyroidism. This chain connects TRBV10-3 to TRBJ2-3, with 16 bases matching TRBD2. CDR3 protein: CAISPGLAGGPTDTQYF. The CDR3 DNA sequence: TGTGCCATCAGCCCGGGACTAGCGGGAGGGCCTACAGATACGCAGTATTTT.